This TCR beta chain comes out of a study of chemoradiotherapy in HPV16-positive cancers. Background on the study: Candidate HPV-specific clones and shared TCR motifs came from a couple of HPV16-positive patients.

Libraries were prepared by immunoSEQ multiplex PCR; TCRdb keeps only in-frame clonotypes and omits some of them. The table includes some 5,000 clones, 91% detected once. The germline gives CDR1 KGHSH, CDR2 LQKENI. Trimming cost V 5 bases and J 1 base, with 15 bases left between them. The CDR3 extends over 16 amino acids. Repeated repertoire sampling spanned the course of chemoradiotherapy. The V call is TRBV18, the J call TRBJ1-5; maybe TRBD1 (5 bases). The source of this sequence is a human donor with HPV-associated anogenital cancer. The sequences come from tumor tissue, collected from a patient who underwent chemoradiotherapy. CDR3 sequence reads: CASSEQGGGSNQPQHF. For the CDR3, the DNA is TGTGCCAGCTCAGAGCAGGGCGGAGGAAGCAATCAGCCCCAGCATTTT.